The 30 T cell receptor beta chains listed next were all sequenced from one sample in a study of CD8+ T cells in alopecia areata. Treatment specified: oral pan-JAK inhibitor, 5-10 mg twice daily. Sequencing relied on a cDNA template that was reverse transcribed from extracted RNA. The data were produced by immunoSEQ multiplex PCR, yet TCRdb's version contains in-frame clones alone and is incomplete. The profile covers 150,000 to 200,000 clones, with around 58% appearing a single time and under 20% taken by the ten largest. This specimen consisted of CD4+ T cells sorted from blood, obtained at approximately week 56, from a patient treated with tofacitinib. The receptors were gathered from a human donor with alopecia areata.

The chain recombines TRBV5-5 with TRBJ1-5, with 10 nucleotides matching TRBD1. Trimming at V came to 2 bases and at J to 7 bases, leaving 12 bases not matched to a gene. The CDR3 totals 17 residues. In germline, CDR1 is SGHKS, CDR2 YYEKEE (reference sequence). The CDR3: CASSFSGTGASGQPQHF. The CDR3 nucleotides are TGTGCCAGCAGCTTCTCCGGGACAGGGGCTTCAGGGCAGCCCCAGCATTTT.

This clone was seen a handful of times. This chain connects TRBV29-1 to TRBJ2-2; D assignment may be TRBD1 or TRBD2 (6 bases each). Deletions cut 5 bases from V and 1 base from J, with 14 bases between. The CDR3 sequence is 15 residues long. Germline CDR1 and CDR2: SQVTM and ANQGSEA. The CDR3 DNA sequence: TGCAGCGTTCAAACGGGGGCCTGGAACACCGGGGAGCTGTTTTTT. Translation: CSVQTGAWNTGELFF.

The V and J genes are TRBV5-6 and TRBJ2-2; D unclear. Germline V gives CDR1 SGHDT, CDR2 YYEEEE. V dropped 2 bases and J dropped 7 bases, with 9 bases sitting between them. The CDR3 loop spans 13 amino acids. CDR3 bases: TGTGCCAGCAGCTTTGAGGAGATCGGGGAGCTGTTTTTT. Its protein is CASSFEEIGELFF.

As DNA, the CDR3 is TGTGCCAGCAGTTTGGGTGGTGAAAAACTGTTTTTT. Its translation: CASSLGGEKLFF. The chain couples TRBV6-5 to TRBJ1-4, with D unclear. The V gene lost 4 bases and the J gene lost 7 bases, with 7 bases spanning the gap. The CDR3 has 12 amino acids. CDR1 is MNHEY, CDR2 SVGAGI, per germline.

This clone showed up just a few times. Other DNA variants within this sample encode the same CDR3. The chain uses TRBV18 and TRBJ1-2, with 8 bases lining up with TRBD1. There are 13 residues in the CDR3. From germline, CDR1 is KGHSH and CDR2 LQKENI. The junction had 3 bases not matched to a gene; V was cut back by 3 bases and J by 6 bases. CDR3 coding DNA: TGTGCCAGCTCACCTCAGGGGGCGAATGGCTACACCTTC. Protein sequence: CASSPQGANGYTF.

This clone was detected once. The chain is built from TRBV27 and TRBJ2-7; either TRBD1 or TRBD2 may fit D (6 bases each). V was pared by 6 bases and J by 6 bases, with 12 bases between. Per germline, CDR1 MNHEY and CDR2 SMNVEV (reference sequence). This CDR3 has 12 amino acids. The CDR3 coding sequence is TGTGCCAGCAGCGTGGAGGGGGGCGAGCAGTACTTC. As protein: CASSVEGGEQYF.

This clone came up once. The chain combines TRBV13 with TRBJ2-7; 15 nucleotides line up with TRBD2. The V gene end was trimmed by 5 bases and the J gene end by 0 bases; junction bases not matched to a gene: 8. Germline V gene sequence: CDR1 PRHDT, CDR2 FYEKMQ (reference sequence). The CDR3 loop spans 18 amino acids. The CDR3 nucleotides read TGTGCCAGCAGCCGCGCCGGGACTAGCGGGGGGCCCTCCTACGAGCAGTACTTC. As protein: CASSRAGTSGGPSYEQYF.

The rearrangement joins TRBV6-5 to TRBJ2-1; D not resolved. The CDR3 has 14 amino acids. Deletions cut 7 bases from V and 4 bases from J, with 14 bases between. Germline V gene lookup returns CDR1 MNHEY and CDR2 SVGAGI. This CDR3 is CASTLRASYNEQFF. The CDR3 coding sequence is TGTGCCAGCACCCTCCGAGCATCTTACAATGAGCAGTTCTTC.

This clone was detected a few times. The chain employs TRBV5-1 and TRBJ1-1; D is ambiguous. Between the trimmed V and J ends, which lost 4 bases and 2 bases, there was a span of 12 bases. CDR1 is SGHRS, CDR2 YFSETQ, per germline. This CDR3 is built from 14 residues. Written as DNA, the CDR3 is TGCGCCAGCAGCGTAACCAGCATAAACACTGAAGCTTTCTTT. It is translated as CASSVTSINTEAFF.

J is TRBJ1-2 and V is TRBV14; TRBD1 is a possible D gene (5 bases). Trimming removed 3 bases from V and 5 bases from J, with 10 bases in between. The CDR3 totals 13 residues. CDR1 SGHDN and CDR2 FVKESK come from the germline V gene. CDR3 sequence (DNA): TGTGCCAGCAGCCAGGGGCAGAGTTATGGCTACACCTTC. Residues: CASSQGQSYGYTF.

The V and J genes are TRBV18 and TRBJ2-3, with TRBD2 identical over 9 bases. Germline CDR1 is KGHSH and CDR2 is LQKENI. V lost 5 bases, J lost 3 bases, and 9 bases stayed unmatched. The CDR3 covers 16 residues. CDR3 sequence: CASSTRPSGETDTQYF. The CDR3 nucleotides are TGTGCCAGCTCAACACGACCTAGCGGGGAGACAGATACGCAGTATTTT.

The chain couples TRBV30 to TRBJ2-7, with D possibly matching TRBD2 (5 bases). V was clipped by 1 base and J by 3 bases, with 10 bases between them. The CDR3 has 13 amino acids. CDR1 is GTSNPN, CDR2 SVGIG, per germline (reference sequence). CDR3 protein: CAWSGGIIYEQYF. In DNA, the CDR3 is TGTGCCTGGAGTGGAGGGATCATCTACGAGCAGTACTTC.

V and J are TRBV6-5 and TRBJ2-7, with TRBD1 matching 10 bases. CDR3 length: 14 residues. V shed 2 bases, J shed 6 bases, and the junction held 4 bases outside the gene matches. Looked up from germline, CDR1 is MNHEY and CDR2 is SVGAGI. Written as DNA, the CDR3 is TGTGCCAGCAGTTACGACAGGGGGCGAATCGAGCAGTACTTC. This translates into CASSYDRGRIEQYF.

The rearrangement uses TRBV14 and TRBJ2-1; TRBD1 matches at 7 bases. The ends lost 2 bases at V and 2 bases at J; junction bases unmatched: 3. The CDR3 has 15 amino acids. Looked up from germline, CDR1 is SGHDN and CDR2 is FVKESK. The CDR3 region has the DNA TGTGCCAGCAGCCAAAGACAGGGTCCCTACAATGAGCAGTTCTTC. This gives the protein CASSQRQGPYNEQFF.

This chain connects TRBV5-1 to TRBJ1-1; weak D call: TRBD1 (5 bases). Germline assignment: CDR1 SGHRS and CDR2 YFSETQ. The CDR3 contains 16 residues. V lost 0 bases and J 1 base, leaving 13 bases between the germline ends. CDR3 in amino acids: CASSLVAGPKNTEAFF. DNA of the CDR3: TGCGCCAGCAGCTTGGTCGCAGGGCCGAAGAACACTGAAGCTTTCTTT.

The chain carries TRBV11-2 and TRBJ2-1; 7 nucleotides match TRBD1. CDR1 and CDR2 (germline): SGHAT, FQNNGV. This CDR3 is 14 amino acids long. V was clipped by 5 bases and J by 6 bases; unmatched bases: 7. CDR3 coding DNA: TGTGCCAGCAGCCCAAGGACAGGTGTCAATGAGCAGTTCTTC. Protein sequence: CASSPRTGVNEQFF.

The genes are TRBV30 and TRBJ2-5; 7 bases map to TRBD1. Germline CDR1 GTSNPN, CDR2 SVGIG (reference sequence). This CDR3 has 14 residues. The J segment lost 5 bases and the V segment lost 3 bases, leaving 9 bases of the junction unmatched. CDR3 amino acids: CAWRRDSSRETQYF. CDR3 sequence (DNA): TGTGCCTGGAGGAGGGACAGTTCGAGGGAGACCCAGTACTTC.

The chain has TRBV5-1 and TRBJ2-2, with no clear D. The CDR3 has 14 amino acids. V was shortened by 4 bases and J by 7 bases, with 14 bases between the two germline ends. CDR1 is SGHRS and CDR2 is YFSETQ in the germline V gene. CDR3 protein: CASSHPGTGGELFF. The CDR3 region has the DNA TGCGCCAGCAGCCACCCAGGCACTGGCGGGGAGCTGTTTTTT.

In this sample, this clone turned up a few times. The chain joins TRBV29-1 to TRBJ1-2, with D hard to call. This CDR3 comprises 9 residues. The V end was cut by 5 bases, the J end by 8 bases, with 6 bases between. In germline, CDR1 is SQVTM, CDR2 ANQGSEA. The CDR3 region is CSVFEGYTF. CDR3 nucleotide sequence: TGCAGCGTTTTCGAGGGCTACACCTTC.

The chain joins TRBV19 to TRBJ2-5; possibly TRBD1 for D (6 bases). The CDR3 consists of 12 residues. V lost 7 bases to trimming and J lost 5 bases, with 11 bases between them. Germline V CDR1 and CDR2: LNHDA, SQIVND (reference sequence). This chain's CDR3 is CASTGVGETQYF. The CDR3 DNA reads TGTGCCAGTACAGGGGTCGGTGAGACCCAGTACTTC.

This clone came up a few times. The chain uses TRBV5-4 and TRBJ2-1; TRBD1 aligns across 7 bases. The CDR3 covers 16 residues. Looked up from germline, CDR1 is SGHNT and CDR2 is YYREEE (reference sequence). Unmatched junction bases numbered 8, after V lost 1 base and J lost 4 bases. For the CDR3, the DNA is TGTGCCAGCAGCTTGTGGGGGACAGCAGAATACAATGAGCAGTTCTTC. Residues: CASSLWGTAEYNEQFF. Together with reference TRBV5-4 and TRBJ2-1, the CDR3 gives the full variable domain: ETGVTQSPTHLIKTRGQQVTLRCSSQSGHNTVSWYQQALGQGPQFIFQYYREEENGRGNFPPRFSGLQFPNYSSELNVNALELDDSALYLCASSLWGTAEYNEQFFGPGTRLTVL.

The chain is built from TRBV7-9 and TRBJ2-1, with TRBD2 identical over 12 bases. Germline lookup yields CDR1 SEHNR and CDR2 FQNEAQ (reference sequence). The CDR3 runs 17 residues. Unmatched junction bases numbered 9, after V lost 1 base and J lost 8 bases. The CDR3 reads CASSLDVPGLAGHEQFF. The CDR3 nucleotides are TGTGCCAGCAGCTTAGACGTACCGGGACTAGCGGGCCATGAGCAGTTCTTC.

This clone was seen more than once but under ten times. The chain joins TRBV2 to TRBJ2-4, with D unresolved. Trimming stripped 2 bases from V and 1 base from J, with 6 bases between. Germline CDR1 SNHLY, CDR2 FYNNEI. CDR3 size: 14 residues. Written as DNA, the CDR3 is TGTGCCAGCAGTGAACTCAGGGCCAAAAACATTCAGTACTTC. Translated, it gives CASSELRAKNIQYF.

The gene calls are TRBV9 and TRBJ2-5, with 9 positions matching TRBD1. The CDR3 totals 16 residues. Germline CDR1 SGDLS, CDR2 YYNGEE. J was trimmed by 5 bases and V by 3 bases; bases with no gene match: 11. CDR3 DNA sequence: TGTGCCAGCAGCGGAGTACCGGGACAGGGTTTTGAGACCCAGTACTTC. Translation: CASSGVPGQGFETQYF. Supplemented by reference TRBV9 and TRBJ2-5, the full variable domain reads DSGVTQTPKHLITATGQRVTLRCSPRSGDLSVYWYQQSLDQGLQFLIQYYNGEERAKGNILERFSAQQFPDLHSELNLSSLELGDSALYFCASSGVPGQGFETQYFGPGTRLLVL.

The table lists this clone with a few counts. V and J are TRBV6-5 and TRBJ1-1; 8 nucleotides agree with TRBD1. The CDR3 is 13 amino acids. From germline, CDR1 is MNHEY and CDR2 SVGAGI. J was trimmed by 11 bases and V by 6 bases; bases with no gene match: 11. The CDR3, as DNA: TGTGCCAGCAGGGGGACAGGCGCCCTCGGCGCTTTCTTT. This encodes CASRGTGALGAFF.

In its sample, this clone was seen a few times. The chain joins TRBV7-9 to TRBJ2-3; D perhaps matches TRBD2 (5 bases). This CDR3 is built from 14 residues. Trimming took off 7 bases at V and 0 bases at J, with 11 bases between the two ends. In germline, CDR1 is SEHNR, CDR2 FQNEAQ (reference sequence). The CDR3 here is CASILEASTDTQYF. Here the CDR3 DNA reads TGTGCCAGCATCCTGGAGGCTAGCACAGATACGCAGTATTTT.

The V and J genes are TRBV7-6 and TRBJ2-7, with D maybe TRBD2 (5 bases). Germline CDR1 is SGHVS and CDR2 is FNYEAQ. Trimming pared 2 bases from V and 3 bases from J, leaving 11 bases between. The CDR3 is made up of 14 amino acids. The CDR3 spells CASSLSWENYEQYF. As DNA, the CDR3 is TGTGCCAGCAGCTTAAGTTGGGAGAACTACGAGCAGTACTTC.

This clone was found once. The V gene is TRBV11-3, the J gene TRBJ2-5, with D unclear. This CDR3 region has 13 residues. With 3 bases removed from V and 2 bases from J, the gap between germline ends came to 7 bases. The germline gives CDR1 SGHNT, CDR2 YENEEA. CDR3 region: CASSFGQQETQYF. Written as DNA, the CDR3 is TGTGCCAGCAGCTTCGGTCAACAAGAGACCCAGTACTTC.

The CDR3 DNA sequence: TGTGCCAGCAGCTTTCAGGGTACGGAAGAGACCCAGTACTTC. Its translation: CASSFQGTEETQYF. The chain links TRBV7-3 to TRBJ2-5; weak D call: TRBD1 (5 bases). The germline gives CDR1 SGHTA, CDR2 FQGTGA. The CDR3 extends over 14 amino acids. V was shortened by 3 bases and J by 3 bases, with 11 bases between the two germline ends.

The chain uses TRBV7-2 and TRBJ2-3; 9 bases are a match to TRBD2. Germline-derived CDR1 and CDR2 are SGHTA and FQGNSA. The ends lost 2 bases at V and 2 bases at J; junction bases unmatched: 5. CDR3 length equals 16 residues. CDR3 sequence (DNA): TGTGCCAGCAGCTTAAGACTAGCGGATTTCACAGATACGCAGTATTTT. As protein: CASSLRLADFTDTQYF.